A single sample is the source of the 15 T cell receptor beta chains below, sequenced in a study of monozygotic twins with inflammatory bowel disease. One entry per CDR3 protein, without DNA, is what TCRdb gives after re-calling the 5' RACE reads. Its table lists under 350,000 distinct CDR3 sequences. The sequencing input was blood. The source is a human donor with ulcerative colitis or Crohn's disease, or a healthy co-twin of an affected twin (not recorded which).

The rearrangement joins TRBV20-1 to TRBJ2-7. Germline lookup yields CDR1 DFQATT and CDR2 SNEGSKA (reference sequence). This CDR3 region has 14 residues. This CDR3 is CSASIPMEPYEQYF.

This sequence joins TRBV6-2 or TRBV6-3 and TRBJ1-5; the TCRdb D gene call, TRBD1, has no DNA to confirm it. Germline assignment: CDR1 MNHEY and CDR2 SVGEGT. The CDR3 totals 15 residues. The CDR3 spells CASKTGDGDNQPQHF.

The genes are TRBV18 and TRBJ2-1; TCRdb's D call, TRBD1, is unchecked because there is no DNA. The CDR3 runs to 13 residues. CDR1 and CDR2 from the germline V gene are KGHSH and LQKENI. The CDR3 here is CASSPNRGNEQFF.

The CDR3 sequence: CASSLVGGNSYEQYF. This sequence joins TRBV7-8 and TRBJ2-7. Germline lookup yields CDR1 SGHVS and CDR2 FQNEAQ. This CDR3 comprises 15 residues.

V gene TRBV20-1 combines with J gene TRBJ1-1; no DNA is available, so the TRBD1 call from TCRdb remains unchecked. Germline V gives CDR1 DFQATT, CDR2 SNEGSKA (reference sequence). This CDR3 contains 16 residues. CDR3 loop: CSARERTFRGNTEAFF.

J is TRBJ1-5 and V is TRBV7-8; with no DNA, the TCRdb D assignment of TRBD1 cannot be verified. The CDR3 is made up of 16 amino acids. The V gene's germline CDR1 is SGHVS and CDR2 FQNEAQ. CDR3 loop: CASSFRQGVRDQPQHF.

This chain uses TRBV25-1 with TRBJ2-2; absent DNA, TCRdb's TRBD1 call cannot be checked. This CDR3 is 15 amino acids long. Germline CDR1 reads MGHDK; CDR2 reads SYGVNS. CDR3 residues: CASSVGQGGTGELFF.

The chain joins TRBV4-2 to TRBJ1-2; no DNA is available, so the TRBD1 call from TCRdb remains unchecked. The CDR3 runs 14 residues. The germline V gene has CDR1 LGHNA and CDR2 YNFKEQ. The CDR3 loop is CASSPGRDSYGYTF.

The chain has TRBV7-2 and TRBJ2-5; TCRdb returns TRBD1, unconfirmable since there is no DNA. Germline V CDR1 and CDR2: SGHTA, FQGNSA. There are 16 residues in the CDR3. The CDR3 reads CASSLVQGVLRETQYF.

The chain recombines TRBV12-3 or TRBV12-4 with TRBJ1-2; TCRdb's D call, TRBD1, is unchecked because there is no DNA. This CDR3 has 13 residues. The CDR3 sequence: CASILGTGKGYTF.

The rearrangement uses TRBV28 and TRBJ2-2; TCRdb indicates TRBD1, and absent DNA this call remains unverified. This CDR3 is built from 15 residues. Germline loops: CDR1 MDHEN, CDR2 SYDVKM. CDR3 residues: CASSFWDSGSGELFF.

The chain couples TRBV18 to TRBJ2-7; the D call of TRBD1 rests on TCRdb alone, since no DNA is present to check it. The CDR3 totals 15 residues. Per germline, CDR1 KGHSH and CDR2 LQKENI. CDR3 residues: CASSLGTKSLYEQYF. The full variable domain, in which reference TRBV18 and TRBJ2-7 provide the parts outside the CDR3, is NAGVMQNPRHLVRRRGQEARLRCSPMKGHSHVYWYRQLPEEGLKFMVYLQKENIIDESGMPKERFSAEFPKEGPSILRIQQVVRGDSAAYFCASSLGTKSLYEQYFGPGTRLTVT.

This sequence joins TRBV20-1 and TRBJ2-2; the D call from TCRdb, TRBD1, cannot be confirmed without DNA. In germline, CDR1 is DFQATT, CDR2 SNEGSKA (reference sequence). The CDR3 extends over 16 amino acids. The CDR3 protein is CSAPTPSGGRIGELFF.

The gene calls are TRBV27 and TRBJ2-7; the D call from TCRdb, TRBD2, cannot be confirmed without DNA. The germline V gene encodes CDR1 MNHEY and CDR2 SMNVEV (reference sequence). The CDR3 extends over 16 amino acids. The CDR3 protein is CASRTVTGRSSYEQYF.

CDR3 protein: CASTRHIQKGTEAFF. The J gene is TRBJ1-1, the V gene TRBV12-3 or TRBV12-4; the D call from TCRdb, TRBD1, cannot be confirmed without DNA. The CDR3 contains 15 residues.